The TCR beta chain described here comes from a study of cytomegalovirus exposure and HLA in healthy donors. On the study more broadly: About 85 million unique TCRs from HLA-typed donors were held in an early release of data. Overall study results and limits: Being indistinguishable, some V segments were excluded, TRBV6-2 and TRBV6-3 among them.

Primers: 60 Vbeta forward and 13 Jbeta reverse. Using immunoSEQ multiplex PCR, the repertoire was profiled, and TCRdb retains in-frame clones only, with some absent. The table lists 200,000 or so clones, 81% of them singletons, with less than 4.5% in the top ten. Germline assignment: CDR1 MNHEY and CDR2 SMNVEV (reference sequence). The CDR3 totals 12 residues. Germline trimming cut 6 bases from V and 4 bases from J; bases unmatched to any gene: 2. A word on this clone: Its cognate antigen is unknown.

The chain couples TRBV27 to TRBJ1-2, with TRBD1 identical over 7 bases. Sequenced material: PBMCs. The sequence was collected from a man between 45 and 60 years old in good health and CMV-seronegative. The DNA of the CDR3 is TGTGCCAGCAGACGACAGGGCTATGGCTACACCTTC. Translating it yields CASRRQGYGYTF.